The table lists the clone carrying this T cell receptor (beta chain) with a few counts. As processed by the authors: Estimates of nucleated cell counts were drawn from the amplification of reference gene primers. Repertoires were generated with immunoSEQ multiplex PCR, while TCRdb's copy carries only in-frame clones and drops some. That table is the source of V, J and clone size, and D and trimming were worked out from the DNA. The sample has 390,000 or so clones; 85% to 90% are singletons. The entry originates in a study of blood T cell repertoires in COVID-19. At the level of the study: There were acute and convalescent COVID-19 samples, and they came from the United States, Italy and Spain. Sources were T cells, B-cell-depleted T cells, or PBMCs; the material itself was cDNA or gDNA.

The V gene lost 1 base and the J gene lost 5 bases, with 17 bases spanning the gap. The CDR3 runs 16 residues. Germline CDR1 LGHDT, CDR2 YNNKEL (reference sequence). The V gene is TRBV3-1 (or the pseudogene TRBV3-2), the J gene TRBJ2-5; D might be TRBD2 (5 bases). This clonotype was obtained from a man aged 18 to 30 with active or convalescent COVID-19. Sequencing input: peripheral blood. The CDR3 nucleotides read TGTGCCAGCAGCCAAGTCCCGGACTGGCGCCTTGAGACCCAGTACTTC. This sequence encodes CASSQVPDWRLETQYF.